The present T cell receptor beta chain was sequenced within a study of blood T cell repertoires in COVID-19 (dated by TCRdb to the early 2020s). Notes on the research overall: Samples from collaborators originated in the United States, Italy and Spain and spanned both the acute and convalescent phases of COVID-19. The repertoires were released in a freely available public database intended as a resource for research on the immune response to SARS-CoV-2. The samples were drawn from two sources: the first 160 participants of the ongoing ImmuneRACE study, and 1,200 or so subjects contributed by 6 global collaborators. The dataset comprised deeply sampled blood TCRbeta repertoires from subjects exposed to, actively infected with, or recovered from COVID-19. A de-identified subject ID, COVID-19 status, age in years and sex were almost always included in the sample metadata. The prospective study material was composed of cDNA or gDNA derived from T cells, B-cell-depleted T cells, or PBMCs. Where HLA class I and class II types were available, the types were taken from metadata supplied by the sample provider, not from assay-based typing.

A word on this clone: Its antigen remains undetermined. Base qualities are not provided; no much larger clone lies one nucleotide away.

At one collaborating source in Seattle, patients were enrolled during active infection and were followed longitudinally through the course of disease. Each collaborating institution followed its own protocols to collect whole blood in K2EDTA tubes. Collaborator samples were shipped for TCRbeta analysis as frozen whole blood, isolated PBMCs, or DNA extracted from either sample type. V loses 0 bases at its end and J loses 3 bases; junction bases beyond the gene matches: 6. The CDR3 sequence holds 16 residues, the cysteine and phenylalanine included. The sequence is cut down to CDR3 DNA, 48 bases in frame from base 1. CDR1 is given as SGHRS and CDR2 as YFSETQ, both from the germline V gene. Broad study findings and their caveats: How much clinical and demographic metadata was included differed by source and by participant, and the metadata was provided uncurated.

TCRbeta CDR3 regions were amplified from genomic DNA by means of the immunoSEQ Assay, a bias-controlled multiplex PCR. Per the original workflow: Nucleated cell counts per sample were estimated from amplification of reference gene primers within the assay. Sequence reads were collapsed and filtered to measure the absolute abundance of every unique TCRbeta CDR3 rearrangement. For each sample, productive Simpson clonality was calculated as the square root of Simpson's diversity index over productive rearrangements. Imported from immuneACCESS, the table was reduced by TCRdb to in-frame sequences with V and J called. These copies leave out some clones; in studies compared against another copy, an unresolved V gene accounts for under half, and the cause of the remainder is not known. V, J and clone size were drawn from that table, and D and trimming were deduced from the DNA. The sample table records just over 300,000 clones; around nine tenths of these occur just once. Less than 2% of the sample rests with the top ten.

The chain is assembled from TRBV5-1 and TRBJ1-5, and TRBD1 matches 7 of the central bases. This TCR was recovered from a woman in her twenties or thirties with COVID-19, enrolled during active disease. Sample: peripheral blood. The CDR3 protein sequence reads: CASSLAGGQNNQPQHF. The DNA sequence reads TGCGCCAGCAGCTTGGCCGGGGGACAGAACAATCAGCCCCAGCATTTT.